This TCR beta chain was retrieved from a study of spatial heterogeneity in lung cancer (dated 2019 in TCRdb). Some background on the complete study: More beta-chain than alpha-chain transcripts were consistently detected, likely reflecting higher beta-chain transcript abundance. In the raw uncorrected reads, each unique combination of TCR and UMI appeared on average more than ten times. In non-small cell lung cancer, the study quantitatively compared TCR alpha and beta repertoires across several tumor regions, matched nontumor lung, and blood. The study linked features of the TCR repertoire to counts of nonsynonymous mutations, which were determined by whole-exome sequencing of tumor tissue. At surgery, fewer than 250 tumor regions, approximately 64 matched nontumor lung samples and about 56 PBMC samples were TCR-sequenced for both alpha and beta chains. On the study overall, not on this receptor specifically: Additional single-cell paired TCR alpha and beta sequencing was considered necessary to confirm, at a functional level, the hypothesis that regional TCRs recognize regional mutations. Ubiquitous expanded tumor TCRs showed up in blood more often at tumor resection than at routine follow-up.

Measured from the cysteine to the phenylalanine, the CDR3 is 15 residues long. Here the CDR3 DNA is all that survives: 45 bases in frame from base 1. Trimming accounts for 2 bases at V and 2 bases at J, while the number of junction bases matched to no gene is 2. CDR1 and CDR2 are drawn from the germline V gene (reference sequence): SSHAT, FNYEAQ. Reading the label with the study, this specimen's time point is: sample taken at primary tumor resection. Samples were obtained from about 69 patients with early-stage, untreated non-small cell lung cancer from the lung TRACERx cohort. Without any cell sorting, TCR sequencing was performed on whole RNA extracted either from tumor and nontumor lung tissue or from cryopreserved PBMC samples. Only patients with enough RNA available from two or more tumor regions were chosen for TCR sequencing. The method was 5' RACE. The listed sequencing device is NextSeq 500. In the TCR library protocol, a unique molecular identifier was attached to each TCR cDNA molecule so that PCR and sequencing errors could be corrected. The authors' analysis ran thus. TCR identification, UMI-based error correction and CDR3 extraction were all carried out with Decombinator tools. Expanded TCRs were defined as those above a frequency of 2 per 1,000, corresponding to the top 1% of the tumor frequency distribution. Rényi diversity was computed with the R vegan package after subsampling each repertoire 100 times to 5,000 TCRs. To build CDR3 similarity networks, amino acid triplet string-kernel similarity was used, and CDR3s were connected when their pairwise similarity was above 0.82. The raw public data were reprocessed by TCRdb itself: fastp quality trimming at Q25, MiXCR clonotype calling, in-frame beta chains only. Entries that share a CDR3 protein sequence are merged under the most common genes and DNA. The V and J calls were not made by the authors but by TCRdb's processing. The sample table shows about 20,000 distinct CDR3 sequences, and approximately 5.8% are seen once. The leading ten clones occupy approximately 35% of the sample.

This clonotype was detected many times. Its antigen remains undetermined. One base away there is no much larger clone; base qualities are not given. The chain couples TRBV7-7 to TRBJ2-5; TRBD2 aligns with 10 central bases. The source was PBMCs, collected at surgery. This receptor was obtained from a male donor with early-stage non-small cell lung cancer. In nucleotides, the sequence is TGTGCCAGCAGCTTACAGACTAGCGGGCAAGAGACCCAGTACTTC. Its product reads: CASSLQTSGQETQYF. Where the CDR3 stops, the reference TRBV7-7 and TRBJ2-5 genes take over; the full variable domain is GAGVSQSPRYKVTKRGQDVTLRCDPISSHATLYWYQQALGQGPEFLTYFNYEAQPDKSGLPSDRFSAERPEGSISTLTIQRTEQRDSAMYRCASSLQTSGQETQYFGPGTRLLVL.